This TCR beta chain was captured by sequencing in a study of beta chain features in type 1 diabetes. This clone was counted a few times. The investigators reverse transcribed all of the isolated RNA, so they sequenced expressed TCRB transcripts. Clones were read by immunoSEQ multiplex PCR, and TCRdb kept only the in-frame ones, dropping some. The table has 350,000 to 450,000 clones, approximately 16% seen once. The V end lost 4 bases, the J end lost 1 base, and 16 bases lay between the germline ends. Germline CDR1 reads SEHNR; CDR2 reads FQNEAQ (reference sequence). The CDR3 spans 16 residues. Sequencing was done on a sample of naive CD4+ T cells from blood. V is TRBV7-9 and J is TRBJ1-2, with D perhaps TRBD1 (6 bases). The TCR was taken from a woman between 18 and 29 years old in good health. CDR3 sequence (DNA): TGTGCCAGCAGCTCCCCGTCCCAGGGGATTAACTATGGCTACACCTTC. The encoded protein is CASSSPSQGINYGYTF.